These 18 T cell receptor beta chains came from one sample sequenced in a study of tumor-infiltrating lymphocytes in localized non-small cell lung cancer. Profiled with immunoSEQ multiplex PCR; TCRdb holds only in-frame clones, not every one. Altogether approximately 17,000 clones are present, roughly 80% being singletons, with the ten largest covering over 5%. The specimen sequenced was lung tumor tissue. The receptors derive from a human donor with non-small cell lung cancer.

The chain employs TRBV2 and TRBJ2-7, with unresolved D. The CDR3 has 11 residues. The V end was cut by 7 bases, the J end by 12 bases, with 16 bases between. In germline, CDR1 is SNHLY, CDR2 FYNNEI. CDR3 bases: TGTGCCAGCACCGAATGGAAAGGGATGTACTTC. Protein: CASTEWKGMYF.

The V and J genes are TRBV5-4 and TRBJ2-3, with D possibly being TRBD1 (5 bases). V lost 1 base, J lost 7 bases, and 10 bases lay in between. The CDR3 sequence is 13 residues long. From germline, CDR1 is SGHNT and CDR2 YYREEE (reference sequence). The CDR3 DNA reads TGTGCCAGCAGCTTGAATGAGGACAATACGCAGTATTTT. Amino acids: CASSLNEDNTQYF.

This clone has a handful of counts. This sequence joins TRBV6-1 and TRBJ1-3; no clear D. Looked up from germline, CDR1 is MNHNS and CDR2 is SASEGT. CDR3 length: 15 amino acids. The V and J ends lost 5 bases and 4 bases respectively, with 15 bases between them. For the CDR3, the DNA is TGTGCCAGCAGTTCTTTGAGGGCCTCAGGAAACACCATATATTTT. Its protein is CASSSLRASGNTIYF.

The chain employs TRBV7-9 and TRBJ2-3; the match to TRBD2 covers 7 bases. V was clipped by 1 base and J by 5 bases; unmatched bases: 15. CDR1 is SEHNR and CDR2 is FQNEAQ in the germline V gene (reference sequence). CDR3 length: 18 amino acids. CDR3 sequence: CASSLDWYQAGVKDTQYF. The CDR3 DNA reads TGTGCCAGCAGCTTAGATTGGTATCAGGCGGGAGTCAAAGATACGCAGTATTTT.

V and J are TRBV27 and TRBJ1-1, with D possibly being TRBD1 (6 bases). The CDR3 totals 15 residues. The V and J ends lost 5 bases and 6 bases respectively, with 19 bases between them. The germline CDR1 and CDR2 sequences are MNHEY and SMNVEV (reference sequence). The CDR3 nucleotides read TGTGCCAGCAGTCCGACGTTTGTGGGGGCGGCTGAAGCTTTCTTT. This translates into CASSPTFVGAAEAFF.

The V call is TRBV5-1, the J call TRBJ2-7; possible D gene TRBD2, 6 bases. V shed 3 bases and J shed 0 bases, with 10 bases lying between them. CDR3 length: 14 residues. Germline-derived CDR1 and CDR2 are SGHRS and YFSETQ. The CDR3 region is CASSYDGSSYEQYF. The CDR3 DNA reads TGCGCCAGCAGCTACGACGGGAGCTCCTACGAGCAGTACTTC. The whole variable domain, filled in from reference TRBV5-1 and TRBJ2-7, reads KAGVTQTPRYLIKTRGQQVTLSCSPISGHRSVSWYQQTPGQGLQFLFEYFSETQRNKGNFPGRFSGRQFSNSRSEMNVSTLELGDSALYLCASSYDGSSYEQYFGPGTRLTVT.

The chain has TRBV2 and TRBJ2-1; no reliable D call. Germline V CDR1 and CDR2: SNHLY, FYNNEI. The CDR3 loop spans 12 amino acids. The V end lost 4 bases, the J end lost 5 bases, and 6 bases lay between the germline ends. The CDR3 DNA reads as TGTGCCAGCAGTGTGAATCACAATGAGCAGTTCTTC. Translation gives CASSVNHNEQFF.

The count of this clone is one. The genes are TRBV28 and TRBJ2-1, with D maybe TRBD2 (5 bases). The V end was cut by 7 bases, the J end by 0 bases, with 13 bases between. This CDR3 spans 15 amino acids. Germline V CDR1 and CDR2: MDHEN, SYDVKM. In DNA, the CDR3 is TGTGCCAGCACATATAGTGGACTCTCCTACAATGAGCAGTTCTTC. Protein sequence: CASTYSGLSYNEQFF.

The J gene is TRBJ2-1, the V gene TRBV4-1; 7 bases line up with TRBD2. The CDR3 runs 16 residues. V was pared by 4 bases and J by 3 bases, with 9 bases of the junction left unmatched. The germline V gene encodes CDR1 MGHRA and CDR2 YSYEKL. In nucleotides, the CDR3 is TGCGCCAGCAGCCCTCCGCCGGGACTACTCTACAATGAGCAGTTCTTC. Its protein is CASSPPPGLLYNEQFF.

The chain has TRBV14 and TRBJ2-3; 9 bases are a match to TRBD2. There are 13 residues in the CDR3. Germline CDR1 and CDR2: SGHDN and FVKESK. Trimming at V came to 8 bases and at J to 1 base, leaving 1 base not matched to a gene. CDR3 nucleotide sequence: TGTGCCAGCCGACTAGCGGGCACAGATACGCAGTATTTT. Translation: CASRLAGTDTQYF.

A few counts support this clone. This chain links TRBV5-1 with TRBJ2-3; D is tentatively TRBD1 or TRBD2 (6 bases each). V was clipped by 7 bases and J by 0 bases, with 9 bases between them. In germline, CDR1 is SGHRS, CDR2 YFSETQ. The CDR3 is 13 amino acids. CDR3 sequence (DNA): TGCGCCAGCGGAGGGGGGAGCACAGATACGCAGTATTTT. The encoded protein is CASGGGSTDTQYF.

This clone was found a few times. The chain links TRBV11-2 to TRBJ1-4, with TRBD1 matching over 8 bases. CDR1 and CDR2 from the germline V gene are SGHAT and FQNNGV. V was clipped by 4 bases and J by 7 bases; unmatched bases: 5. The CDR3 sequence is 14 residues long. The CDR3 region is CASSSDRVAEKLFF. The CDR3 region has the DNA TGTGCCAGCAGCTCGGACAGGGTCGCTGAAAAACTGTTTTTT.

The table lists this clone with a few counts. V is TRBV2 and J is TRBJ2-7; 9 bases match TRBD1. CDR3 length: 16 amino acids. Trimming took 2 bases from V and 1 from J; bases not matched to a gene: 6. Germline V gene sequence: CDR1 SNHLY, CDR2 FYNNEI. CDR3 loop: CASSELRGQGSYEQYF. CDR3 sequence (DNA): TGTGCCAGCAGTGAATTAAGGGGACAGGGATCCTACGAGCAGTACTTC.

The gene calls are TRBV19 and TRBJ2-5, with a weak D call TRBD2 (6 bases). The CDR3 covers 13 residues. Germline CDR1 LNHDA, CDR2 SQIVND (reference sequence). V was trimmed by 5 bases and J by 5 bases, leaving 12 bases between them. CDR3 DNA: TGTGCCAGTAGTCCAGGGAGGAGTGAGACCCAGTACTTC. Its protein is CASSPGRSETQYF.

This clone has just a few counts. V and J are TRBV10-3 and TRBJ2-2; unclear D gene. The CDR3 sequence is 11 residues long. Germline CDR1 ENHRY, CDR2 SYGVKD. The V end was cut by 6 bases, the J end by 3 bases, with 2 bases between. DNA for the CDR3: TGTGCCATCAGAGACACCGGGGAGCTGTTTTTT. Translating it yields CAIRDTGELFF.

The rearrangement links TRBV6-6 to TRBJ1-1, with D possibly being TRBD1 (6 bases). The CDR3 covers 15 residues. In germline, CDR1 is MNHNY, CDR2 SVGAGI (reference sequence). The V gene lost 0 bases and the J gene lost 3 bases, with 11 bases spanning the gap. This chain's CDR3 is CASSYSGGEYTEAFF. CDR3 sequence (DNA): TGTGCCAGCAGTTACTCCGGGGGCGAGTACACTGAAGCTTTCTTT.

V usage is TRBV10-3 and J usage is TRBJ1-5; D perhaps matches TRBD1 (6 bases). The CDR3 has 15 residues. Deletions cut 10 bases from V and 0 bases from J, with 16 bases between. Germline V gene data show CDR1 as ENHRY and CDR2 as SYGVKD. The chain's CDR3 is CASLDRRDSNQPQHF. The DNA of the CDR3 is TGTGCCAGTCTCGACAGGAGAGATAGCAATCAGCCCCAGCATTTT.

The chain has TRBV2 and TRBJ2-4; D not resolved. The V end lost 5 bases, the J end lost 0 bases, and 11 bases lay between the germline ends. The germline V gene encodes CDR1 SNHLY and CDR2 FYNNEI. The CDR3 extends over 15 amino acids. The CDR3 nucleotides read TGTGCCAGCAGTCCCATTGTATCAGCCAAAAACATTCAGTACTTC. Translated: CASSPIVSAKNIQYF.